This TCR beta chain derives from a study of tissue T cells after allogeneic stem cell transplantation. Study conclusions and caveats: The patient cohort was small and clinically heterogeneous, with limited sampling depth. Across patients, clones rarely overlapped, yet motif clusters were shared tissue-specifically.

Trimming took off 1 base at V and 9 bases at J, with 13 bases between the two ends. This CDR3 contains 14 residues. Germline loops: CDR1 SGHTA, CDR2 FQGNSA. Sequencing used immunoSEQ multiplex PCR; TCRdb keeps in-frame clones, though not all of them. The sample carries about 5,200 clones, approximately 74% recorded once. As regards this clone: Its specificity is not known.

The TCR sequence derives from a female donor older than 55 with lung cancer. This specimen consisted of tissue from the colon, obtained at autopsy. V usage is TRBV7-2 and J usage is TRBJ2-1; the D gene could be TRBD1 or TRBD2 (5 bases each). The CDR3, as DNA: TGTGCCAGCAGCTTAGAACGGCCGAGGGGTGAGCAGTTCTTC. Translated, it gives CASSLERPRGEQFF.